This T cell receptor beta chain is from a study of cytomegalovirus exposure and HLA in healthy donors. Donors showed nominal health when sampled, although they likely had unrecorded immune exposures. Findings and limits, study-wide: Earlier results showed most TCR beta V segments being productive about 90% or about 30% of the time.

On this clone: Its matching antigen is unknown.

V was cut by 4 bases and J by 0 bases, with 15 bases left in between. CDR3 size: 16 residues. Per germline, CDR1 MNHEY and CDR2 SMNVEV (reference sequence). Vbeta (60) and Jbeta (13) primers were used in the PCR. Repertoires were generated with immunoSEQ multiplex PCR, while TCRdb's copy carries only in-frame clones and drops some. The sample records more than 95,000 clones, around 68% being singletons. The sequenced material came from PBMCs. The V and J genes are TRBV27 and TRBJ1-2; D gene unclear. The clonotype originates from a woman in her fifties or sixties in good health and CMV-seropositive. The CDR3 sequence is CASSYRGLETNYGYTF. In DNA form, the CDR3 reads TGTGCCAGCAGTTACCGAGGGTTGGAGACTAACTATGGCTACACCTTC.